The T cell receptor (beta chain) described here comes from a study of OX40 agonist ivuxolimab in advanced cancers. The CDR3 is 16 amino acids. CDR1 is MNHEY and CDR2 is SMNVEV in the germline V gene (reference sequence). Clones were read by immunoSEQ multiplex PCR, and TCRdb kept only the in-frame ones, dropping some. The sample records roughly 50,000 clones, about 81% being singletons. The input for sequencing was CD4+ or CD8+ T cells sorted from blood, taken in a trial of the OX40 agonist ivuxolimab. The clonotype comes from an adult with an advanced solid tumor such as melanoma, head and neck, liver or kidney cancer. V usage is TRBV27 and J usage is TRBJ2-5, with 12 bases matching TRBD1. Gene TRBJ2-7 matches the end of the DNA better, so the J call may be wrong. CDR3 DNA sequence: TGTGCCAGCAGTTATTCCTCGGGACAGGGGGCCCACGAGCAGTACTTC. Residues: CASSYSSGQGAHEQYF.